This is a list of T cell receptor beta chains from one sample in a study of blood T cell repertoires in COVID-19. Using immunoSEQ multiplex PCR, the repertoire was profiled, and TCRdb retains in-frame clones only, with some absent. The sample has fewer than 85,000 clones; roughly 85% are singletons. The material sequenced was peripheral blood. The receptors here all came from a man between 60 and 75 years old with active or convalescent COVID-19. Each CDR3 is given with its conserved first and last residue. A D gene is named only where the DNA matches it firmly. Where a row states a size, it is once, few, many or the class of an expanded clone; other rows omit it.

D gene,clone size,J gene,V gene,CDR3 protein,CDR3 DNA
TRBD1,-,TRBJ1-3,TRBV12-3/TRBV12-4,CAGQANSGNTIYF,TGTGCCGGACAGGCCAACTCTGGAAACACCATATATTTT
-,-,TRBJ2-7,TRBV18,CASSTPAANEQYF,TGTGCCAGCTCAACCCCCGCGGCCAACGAGCAGTACTTC
-,-,TRBJ2-5,TRBV28,CASSSVLGAIQETQYF,TGTGCCAGCAGTTCCGTGTTGGGGGCCATCCAAGAGACCCAGTACTTC
-,-,TRBJ2-7,TRBV4-3,CASSLWTGVSYEQYF,TGCGCCAGCAGCCTGTGGACGGGAGTTTCCTACGAGCAGTACTTC
TRBD1,many,TRBJ2-2,TRBV28,CASRTGGITGELFF,TGTGCCAGTAGGACAGGGGGCATCACCGGGGAGCTGTTTTTT
TRBD1,few,TRBJ2-5,TRBV18,CASSPETGLETQYF,TGTGCCAGCTCACCAGAGACAGGGTTGGAGACCCAGTACTTC
TRBD2,-,TRBJ2-5,TRBV28,CASSLRGGGIETQYF,TGTGCCAGCAGTTTAAGGGGCGGGGGTATAGAGACCCAGTACTTC
-,-,TRBJ1-1,TRBV5-1,CASSLEQGRSYRLEAFF,TGCGCCAGCAGCTTGGAACAGGGAAGATCTTACCGGCTTGAAGCTTTCTTT
TRBD2,-,TRBJ2-7,TRBV4-1,CASSLTSGGYEQYF,TGCGCCAGCAGCCTAACTAGCGGGGGCTACGAGCAGTACTTC
TRBD1,-,TRBJ2-5,TRBV5-4,CASSLAYGTGQETQYF,TGTGCCAGCAGCTTGGCCTATGGGACAGGTCAAGAGACCCAGTACTTC
TRBD2,few,TRBJ2-5,TRBV9,CASSATGTSHETQYF,TGTGCCAGCAGCGCCACCGGGACTAGTCACGAGACCCAGTACTTC
TRBD1,-,TRBJ1-5,TRBV20-1,CSASEPGQGYSNQPQHF,TGCAGTGCTAGTGAACCGGGACAGGGGTATAGCAATCAGCCCCAGCATTTT
TRBD2,-,TRBJ2-1,TRBV19,CATRTSGGADGNEQFF,TGTGCCACCCGGACTAGCGGGGGGGCTGACGGCAATGAGCAGTTCTTC
TRBD1,-,TRBJ1-4,TRBV30,CACHPGQGPTNEKLFF,TGTGCCTGCCATCCCGGACAGGGGCCCACTAATGAAAAACTGTTTTTT
TRBD2,few,TRBJ2-1,TRBV2,CASMFLAGNEQFF,TGTGCCAGCATGTTCCTAGCGGGGAATGAGCAGTTCTTC
-,once,TRBJ1-2,TRBV14,CASSQVGADYGYTF,TGTGCCAGCAGCCAAGTAGGGGCAGACTATGGCTACACCTTC
-,few,TRBJ2-2,TRBV5-5,CASSPLAQVVGELFF,TGTGCCAGCAGCCCCCTAGCGCAAGTCGTCGGGGAGCTGTTTTTT
-,-,TRBJ2-2,TRBV11-2,CASSPGRNTGELFF,TGTGCCAGCAGCCCTGGGAGGAACACCGGGGAGCTGTTTTTT
TRBD1,-,TRBJ2-7,TRBV4-1,CASSQQTGQAYEQYF,TGCGCCAGCAGCCAGCAGACAGGGCAGGCCTACGAGCAGTACTTC
-,once,TRBJ2-3,TRBV30,CAWSVGGVSTDTQYF,TGTGCCTGGAGTGTAGGAGGGGTCAGCACAGATACGCAGTATTTT
TRBD1,-,TRBJ1-2,TRBV2,CASSEDRDNYGYTF,TGTGCCAGCAGTGAGGACAGGGACAACTATGGCTACACCTTC
-,-,TRBJ2-2,TRBV6-6,CATGLPNTGELFF,TGTGCCACCGGACTACCGAACACCGGGGAGCTGTTTTTT
-,-,TRBJ2-5,TRBV13,CASSLHRLTETQYF,TGTGCCAGCAGCTTACACAGGCTGACAGAGACCCAGTACTTC
-,many,TRBJ1-2,TRBV19,CASSTSTWTDGYTF,TGTGCCAGTAGTACCTCGACCTGGACAGATGGCTACACCTTC
-,-,TRBJ2-1,TRBV4-1,CASSALVDTENNEQFF,TGCGCCAGCAGCGCCTTAGTGGACACGGAAAACAATGAGCAGTTCTTC
TRBD1,-,TRBJ1-1,TRBV4-1,CASSGRQGANTEAFF,TGCGCCAGCAGCGGGCGACAGGGGGCGAACACTGAAGCTTTCTTT
TRBD2,-,TRBJ2-1,TRBV11-2,CASSLRTSGGGTYNEQFF,TGTGCCAGCAGCCTCCGGACTAGCGGGGGAGGAACCTACAATGAGCAGTTCTTC
-,-,TRBJ2-7,TRBV6-6,CASRKQGTEQYF,TGTGCCAGCAGAAAACAGGGAACGGAGCAGTACTTC
TRBD1,-,TRBJ1-4,TRBV9,CASSAQTGGYEKLFF,TGTGCCAGCAGCGCCCAGACAGGGGGCTATGAAAAACTGTTTTTT
TRBD1,-,TRBJ1-5,TRBV28,CASRQGARSNQPQHF,TGTGCCAGCCGACAGGGGGCACGTAGCAATCAGCCCCAGCATTTT
TRBD1,-,TRBJ2-7,TRBV5-6,CASSGWDRTSYEQYF,TGTGCCAGCAGCGGATGGGACAGGACGAGTTACGAGCAGTACTTC
TRBD1,-,TRBJ1-2,TRBV28,CASSKQGVYGYTF,TGTGCCAGCAGTAAACAGGGGGTCTATGGCTACACCTTC
TRBD2,-,TRBJ2-3,TRBV5-4,CASSPVQRGTPTQYF,TGTGCCAGCAGCCCGGTACAGCGGGGGACGCCTACGCAGTATTTT
TRBD1,-,TRBJ1-1,TRBV2,CASSVQGGNTEAFF,TGTGCCAGCAGTGTACAGGGGGGAAACACTGAAGCTTTCTTT
-,-,TRBJ1-1,TRBV12-3/TRBV12-4,CASRQGLNTEAFF,TGTGCCAGCAGACAGGGTTTGAACACTGAAGCTTTCTTT
TRBD2,-,TRBJ2-5,TRBV28,CASSAAGPETQYF,TGTGCCAGCAGTGCAGCGGGGCCGGAGACCCAGTACTTC
TRBD1,-,TRBJ1-1,TRBV7-3,CASSAAGGKDAFF,TGTGCCAGCAGCGCCGCAGGGGGCAAGGATGCTTTCTTT
-,-,TRBJ1-1,TRBV7-9,CASSLPGELGTEAFF,TGTGCCAGCAGCTTACCAGGGGAGTTAGGGACTGAAGCTTTCTTT
TRBD2,-,TRBJ2-5,TRBV6-5,CASSYRGLADEETQYF,TGTGCCAGCAGTTACCGCGGACTAGCGGACGAAGAGACCCAGTACTTC
-,-,TRBJ1-2,TRBV27,CASSLLGGRGYTF,TGTGCCAGCAGTTTATTAGGGGGTAGAGGCTACACCTTC
TRBD2,-,TRBJ2-1,TRBV9,CASSVGGGDRDEQFF,TGTGCCAGCAGCGTAGGCGGGGGGGATCGGGATGAGCAGTTCTTC
-,-,TRBJ2-1,TRBV24-1,CATSDLWGHNEQFF,TGTGCCACCAGTGATTTGTGGGGCCACAATGAGCAGTTCTTC
-,-,TRBJ1-4,TRBV6-5,CASSPRQATNEKLFF,TGTGCCAGCAGTCCTAGACAGGCAACTAATGAAAAACTGTTTTTT
TRBD1,-,TRBJ1-1,TRBV7-2,CASSLRQGGTEAFF,TGTGCCAGCAGCTTAAGACAGGGCGGCACTGAAGCTTTCTTT
TRBD1,-,TRBJ1-4,TRBV2,CASYGTGRSSGEKLFF,TGTGCCAGCTACGGGACAGGGCGGAGCAGCGGCGAAAAACTGTTTTTT
-,-,TRBJ1-2,TRBV6-5,CASSRITGGRNGYTF,TGTGCCAGCAGTCGCATCACCGGGGGAAGAAATGGCTACACCTTC
-,once,TRBJ1-5,TRBV5-5,CASSLVPTGQPQHF,TGTGCCAGCAGCTTGGTACCCACGGGACAGCCCCAGCATTTT
-,few,TRBJ1-3,TRBV7-9,CASSQWQGGNTIYF,TGTGCCAGCAGCCAGTGGCAGGGGGGAAACACCATATATTTT